This entry lists 29 T cell receptor beta chains sequenced from one sample in a study of CD8+CD57+ T cells in acquired aplastic anemia. Patients chosen for sequencing had CD8+CD57+ cells that had expanded, as shown by flow cytometry. Profiling of TCR beta VDJ combinations and CDR3 sequences used genomic DNA as template. TCRdb ran MiXCR on the reads and lists one entry per CDR3 protein. The table lists under 250,000 distinct CDR3 sequences, 50% to 70% of them singletons, with about 60% in the top ten. The sequencing sample was made of sorted CD4+, CD8+, or CD8+CD57+ T cells (not recorded which) from PBMCs. These receptors were obtained from a human donor with aplastic anemia.

This clonotype has just one count. This chain connects TRBV9 to TRBJ2-7; 8 positions agree with TRBD1. CDR1 and CDR2 from the germline V gene are SGDLS and YYNGEE. This CDR3 has 19 amino acids. V shed 4 bases and J 0 bases; nucleotides not matched to a gene: 18. The CDR3 spells CASSLSRGQGIGLSYEQYF. The CDR3 bases are TGTGCCAGCAGCTTATCGAGAGGACAGGGAATCGGCCTCTCCTACGAGCAGTACTTC.

In this sample, this clonotype turned up once. The rearrangement joins TRBV7-9 to TRBJ1-1; 7 bases are shared with TRBD1. V trimming: 5 bases; J trimming: 1 base; junction bases outside the gene matches: 4. Germline CDR1 is SEHNR and CDR2 is FQNEAQ (reference sequence). The CDR3 has 14 amino acids. The CDR3 spells CASSVGGRNTEAFF. The CDR3 DNA sequence: TGTGCCAGCAGCGTAGGGGGCAGGAACACTGAAGCTTTCTTT.

The rearrangement links TRBV20-1 to TRBJ2-5; D unclear. Trimming took off 3 bases at V and 5 bases at J, with 10 bases between the two ends. The CDR3 covers 12 residues. CDR1 DFQATT and CDR2 SNEGSKA come from the germline V gene (reference sequence). CDR3 sequence reads: CSASQEDETQYF. The CDR3 bases are TGCAGTGCTAGTCAAGAGGATGAGACCCAGTACTTC.

The gene calls are TRBV9 and TRBJ1-2; 10 bases map to TRBD1. The CDR3 is 15 amino acids. Trimming cost V 0 bases and J 3 bases; bases outside gene matches: 2. Germline V gene data show CDR1 as SGDLS and CDR2 as YYNGEE. The CDR3 sequence is CASSVEGQGHYGYTF. For the CDR3, the DNA is TGTGCCAGCAGCGTAGAGGGACAGGGGCACTATGGCTACACCTTC.

This clonotype showed up just a few times. V usage is TRBV28 and J usage is TRBJ2-1; 7 nucleotides match TRBD2. This CDR3 has 16 residues. The ends lost 6 bases at V and 0 bases at J; junction bases unmatched: 8. From germline, CDR1 is MDHEN and CDR2 SYDVKM. The CDR3 protein is CASRGGVGSSYNEQFF. DNA for the CDR3: TGTGCCAGCAGGGGAGGGGTGGGGAGCTCCTACAATGAGCAGTTCTTC.

This clonotype was recorded once. The gene calls are TRBV7-9 and TRBJ1-3; D gene unclear. Trimming shortened V by 1 base and J by 4 bases, and 8 bases separated the two germline ends. The CDR3 totals 14 residues. CDR1 SEHNR and CDR2 FQNEAQ come from the germline V gene (reference sequence). CDR3 residues: CASSLVVRGNTIYF. For the CDR3, the DNA is TGTGCCAGCAGCTTAGTTGTACGAGGAAACACCATATATTTT.

The genes are TRBV20-1 and TRBJ1-6, with D tentatively TRBD1 (5 bases). Germline CDR1 DFQATT, CDR2 SNEGSKA (reference sequence). This CDR3 spans 13 amino acids. V lost 4 bases, J lost 8 bases, and 12 bases lay in between. Here the CDR3 DNA reads TGCAGTGCTAATCGGGGCGATGATTCACCCCTCCACTTT. This translates into CSANRGDDSPLHF.

This clonotype was seen once. The chain employs TRBV20-1 and TRBJ1-4, with no clear D. This CDR3 comprises 15 residues. Trimming pared 3 bases from V and 0 bases from J, leaving 11 bases between. From germline, CDR1 is DFQATT and CDR2 SNEGSKA (reference sequence). The CDR3 region is CSARDPGTTNEKLFF. DNA of the CDR3: TGCAGTGCTAGGGACCCGGGTACAACTAATGAAAAACTGTTTTTT.

The chain couples TRBV25-1 to TRBJ2-7, with D possibly called TRBD1 or TRBD2 (5 bases each). CDR3 length: 14 amino acids. Germline V gene data show CDR1 as MGHDK and CDR2 as SYGVNS. V was pared by 3 bases and J by 6 bases, with 15 bases between. Written as DNA, the CDR3 is TGTGCCAGCAGTGATCTACGTGGGACCCTCGAGCAGTACTTC. Translation: CASSDLRGTLEQYF.

Points on this clonotype: Since the CDR3 does not end with the conserved phenylalanine or tryptophan, this likely comes from a read error. This rearrangement joins TRBV5-1 to TRBJ2-7, with 11 nucleotides matching TRBD2. The germline V gene encodes CDR1 SGHRS and CDR2 YFSETQ. The V gene end was trimmed by 7 bases and the J gene end by 4 bases; junction bases not matched to a gene: 16. CDR3 size: 17 residues. CDR3 protein: CASALSGRAENKYEQYS. CDR3 coding DNA: TGCGCCAGCGCCCTTAGCGGGAGGGCCGAAAATAAGTACGAGCAGTACTCC.

This chain connects TRBV7-3 to TRBJ1-2, with D maybe TRBD1 (6 bases). Germline V lookup: CDR1 SGHTA, CDR2 FQGTGA. This CDR3 is built from 13 residues. Trimming stripped 2 bases from V and 8 bases from J, with 12 bases between. CDR3: CASSLPRDTGYTF. CDR3 DNA: TGTGCCAGCAGCTTACCACGGGACACCGGCTACACCTTC.

This clonotype was counted only a few times. This chain connects TRBV10-2 to TRBJ1-6, with D unresolved. The germline gives CDR1 WSHSY, CDR2 SAAADI. V dropped 0 bases and J dropped 7 bases, with 7 bases sitting between them. CDR3 size: 14 residues. The CDR3 region is CASSESPPNSPLHF. The CDR3 region has the DNA TGCGCCAGCAGTGAGTCACCACCAAATTCACCCCTCCACTTT.

The chain is built from TRBV5-1 and TRBJ2-7; 13 nucleotides line up with TRBD2. V was pared by 4 bases and J by 3 bases, with 4 bases of the junction left unmatched. There are 15 residues in the CDR3. CDR1 SGHRS and CDR2 YFSETQ come from the germline V gene. CDR3 region: CASSNGLAGVYEQYF. The DNA of the CDR3 is TGCGCCAGCAGCAACGGACTAGCGGGAGTCTACGAGCAGTACTTC.

J is TRBJ2-5 and V is TRBV20-1; D might be TRBD1 (6 bases). CDR3 length: 19 residues. CDR1 is DFQATT, CDR2 SNEGSKA, per germline (reference sequence). With 2 bases removed from V and 5 bases from J, the gap between germline ends came to 30 bases. The CDR3 region is CSARPLPLSLGQRGETQYF. The CDR3 DNA is TGCAGTGCTAGACCTCTGCCCCTTAGCCTTGGACAGAGAGGTGAGACCCAGTACTTC.

V and J are TRBV7-9 and TRBJ1-3; D call uncertain. The V gene's germline CDR1 is SEHNR and CDR2 FQNEAQ (reference sequence). The CDR3 is 13 residues long. V lost 8 bases and J 0 bases, leaving 8 bases between the germline ends. The CDR3: CASALVSGNTIYF. The CDR3 DNA sequence: TGTGCCAGCGCGCTTGTCTCTGGAAACACCATATATTTT.

The V call is TRBV19, the J call TRBJ2-7; perhaps TRBD2 as D (5 bases). CDR1 is LNHDA and CDR2 is SQIVND in the germline V gene (reference sequence). CDR3 length: 14 amino acids. With 0 bases removed from V and 0 bases from J, the gap between germline ends came to 6 bases. CDR3 coding DNA: TGTGCCAGTAGTATAGAGGACTCCTCCTACGAGCAGTACTTC. This gives the protein CASSIEDSSYEQYF.

The chain links TRBV20-1 to TRBJ1-1; D unclear. Germline values: CDR1 DFQATT, CDR2 SNEGSKA (reference sequence). V dropped 3 bases and J dropped 0 bases, with 5 bases sitting between them. The CDR3 loop spans 12 amino acids. This CDR3 is CSARGMNTEAFF. The CDR3 region has the DNA TGCAGTGCTAGGGGGATGAACACTGAAGCTTTCTTT.

With regard to this clonotype: Its ends do not fully match the called genes, so a read error is possible. V gene TRBV5-5 combines with J gene TRBJ2-7, with 8 bases that match TRBD1. Germline values: CDR1 SGHKS, CDR2 YYEKEE (reference sequence). The CDR3 sequence is 14 residues long. This CDR3 reads CASSPLTGAYEQYF. CDR3 DNA sequence: TGCGCCAGCAGCCCGTTGACAGGGGCCTACGAGCAGTACTTC. Looking up the rest from reference TRBV5-5 and TRBJ2-7 gives the full variable domain: DAGVTQSPTHLIKTRGQQVTLRCSPISGHKSVSWYQQVLGQGPQFIFQYYEKEERGRGNFPDRFSARQFPNYSSELNVNALLLGDSALYLCASSPLTGAYEQYFGPGTRLTVT.

This clonotype showed up just a few times. CDR3 in amino acids: CASNPDRVITNYGYTF. The CDR3, as DNA: TGTGCCAGCAATCCGGACAGGGTTATCACTAACTATGGCTACACCTTC. J is TRBJ1-2 and V is TRBV2, with 8 bases that match TRBD1. CDR1 is SNHLY, CDR2 FYNNEI, per germline. With V trimmed by 7 bases and J by 0 bases, 10 bases remained unmatched. CDR3 size: 16 residues.

The V gene is TRBV20-1, the J gene TRBJ2-1; 8 nucleotides agree with TRBD2. Germline CDR1 is DFQATT and CDR2 is SNEGSKA (reference sequence). The length of the CDR3 is 16 residues. V lost 5 bases and J lost 0; bases outside the gene matches: 9. In DNA, the CDR3 is TGCAGTGCTTCGGGCAGCGGGGGTTCCTCCTACAATGAGCAGTTCTTC. This translates into CSASGSGGSSYNEQFF.

The chain combines TRBV10-3 with TRBJ2-7, with D possibly TRBD1 on 6 matching bases. The CDR3 runs to 10 residues. Per germline, CDR1 ENHRY and CDR2 SYGVKD. The CDR3 here is CAIGGNEQYF. In DNA form, the CDR3 reads TGTGCGATAGGGGGAAACGAGCAGTACTTC.

The CDR3 sequence: CASSQGSNEKLFF. CDR3 DNA sequence: TGTGCCAGCAGCCAGGGATCTAATGAAAAACTGTTTTTT. V usage is TRBV7-9 and J usage is TRBJ1-4, with a tentative D call TRBD1 (5 bases). V was pared by 5 bases and J by 3 bases, with 7 bases between. Germline V gives CDR1 SEHNR, CDR2 FQNEAQ (reference sequence). This CDR3 region has 13 residues.

The chain is built from TRBV15 and TRBJ2-1; 8 positions agree with TRBD2. This CDR3 contains 17 residues. J lost 4 bases, V lost 3 bases, and 11 bases had no gene match. Germline lookup yields CDR1 LNHNV and CDR2 YYDKDF (reference sequence). The CDR3 nucleotides read TGTGCCACCAGCAGCCAGACAAGCGGGGGCCAGTACAATGAGCAGTTCTTC. This encodes CATSSQTSGGQYNEQFF.

The chain has TRBV5-1 and TRBJ2-7; D is undetermined. The CDR3 is 14 residues long. Per germline, CDR1 SGHRS and CDR2 YFSETQ. Trimming shortened V by 0 bases and J by 3 bases, and 10 bases separated the two germline ends. The CDR3 region has the DNA TGCGCCAGCAGCTTGGTTATGGCAGACTACGAGCAGTACTTC. This sequence encodes CASSLVMADYEQYF.

This clonotype was picked up a small number of times. V and J are TRBV7-6 and TRBJ2-1, with a possible D match to TRBD2 (6 bases). Trimming took 1 base from V and 8 from J, leaving 9 bases between them. The CDR3 length is 13 residues. Germline V gene sequence: CDR1 SGHVS, CDR2 FNYEAQ. CDR3 DNA sequence: TGTGCCAGCAGCTTAGGGGGGGACTATGAGCAGTTCTTC. Protein: CASSLGGDYEQFF. Drawing the rest from reference TRBV7-6 and TRBJ2-1, the complete variable domain is GAGVSQSPRYKVTKRGQDVALRCDPISGHVSLYWYRQALGQGPEFLTYFNYEAQQDKSGLPNDRFSAERPEGSISTLTIQRTEQRDSAMYRCASSLGGDYEQFFGPGTRLTVL.

The rearrangement links TRBV7-9 to TRBJ1-5, with D hard to call. The CDR3 contains 14 residues. In germline, CDR1 is SEHNR, CDR2 FQNEAQ (reference sequence). V lost 2 bases, J lost 1 base, and 6 bases lay in between. CDR3 region: CASSLSISNQPQHF. CDR3 in DNA: TGTGCCAGCAGCTTATCTATCAGCAATCAGCCCCAGCATTTT.

For this clonotype: Because the CDR3 is missing its conserved closing phenylalanine or tryptophan, this is likely a read error. This chain links TRBV2 with TRBJ2-3; D possibly corresponds to TRBD2 (5 bases). Germline V gene sequence: CDR1 SNHLY, CDR2 FYNNEI. Trimming took 3 bases from V and 3 from J, leaving 10 bases between them. The length of the CDR3 is 14 residues. CDR3 bases: TGTGCCAGCAGTGAGAACGGGGTGACAGATACGCAGTATTCT. Translating it yields CASSENGVTDTQYS.

The rearrangement links TRBV4-3 to TRBJ2-1; D is possibly TRBD1 or TRBD2 (5 bases each). This CDR3 is built from 17 residues. V dropped 0 bases and J dropped 4 bases, with 16 bases sitting between them. CDR1 LGHNA and CDR2 YSLEER come from the germline V gene. CDR3 DNA sequence: TGCGCCAGCAGCCAAGATCCGGTGGGGGAACGATACAATGAGCAGTTCTTC. Protein: CASSQDPVGERYNEQFF.

V and J are TRBV2 and TRBJ2-1, with 7 positions matching TRBD2. Germline trimming cut 5 bases from V and 16 bases from J; bases unmatched to any gene: 5. The CDR3 is 10 residues long. Germline V lookup: CDR1 SNHLY, CDR2 FYNNEI. DNA for the CDR3: TGTGCCAGCAGTCGCGGGAGCGAATTCTTC. Translation: CASSRGSEFF.